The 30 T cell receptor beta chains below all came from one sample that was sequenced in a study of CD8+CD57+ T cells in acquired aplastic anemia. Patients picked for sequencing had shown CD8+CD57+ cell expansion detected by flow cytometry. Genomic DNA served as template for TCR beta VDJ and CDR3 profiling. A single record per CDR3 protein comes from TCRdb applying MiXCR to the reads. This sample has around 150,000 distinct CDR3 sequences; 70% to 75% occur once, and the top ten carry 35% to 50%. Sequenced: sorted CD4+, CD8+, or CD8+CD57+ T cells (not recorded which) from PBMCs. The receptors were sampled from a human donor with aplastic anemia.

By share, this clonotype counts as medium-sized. In DNA form, the CDR3 reads TGTGCCAGCAGTGACTCGGACAACACCGGGGAGCTGTTTTTT. Amino acid sequence: CASSDSDNTGELFF. V is TRBV6-4 and J is TRBJ2-2, with unresolved D. CDR1 and CDR2 from the germline V gene are MRHNA and SNTAGT. V was pared by 0 bases and J by 2 bases, with 4 bases between. The CDR3 has 14 residues.

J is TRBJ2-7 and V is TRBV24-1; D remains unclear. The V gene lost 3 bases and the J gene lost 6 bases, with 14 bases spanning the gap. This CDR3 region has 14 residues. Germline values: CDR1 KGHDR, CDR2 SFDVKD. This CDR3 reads CATSDPYDGREQYF. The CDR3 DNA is TGTGCCACCAGTGATCCTTACGACGGGCGCGAGCAGTACTTC.

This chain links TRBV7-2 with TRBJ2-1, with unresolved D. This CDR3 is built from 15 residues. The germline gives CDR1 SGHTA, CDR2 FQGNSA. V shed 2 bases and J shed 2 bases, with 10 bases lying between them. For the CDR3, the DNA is TGTGCCAGCAGCTTATGGCAGGACCCCTACAATGAGCAGTTCTTC. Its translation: CASSLWQDPYNEQFF.

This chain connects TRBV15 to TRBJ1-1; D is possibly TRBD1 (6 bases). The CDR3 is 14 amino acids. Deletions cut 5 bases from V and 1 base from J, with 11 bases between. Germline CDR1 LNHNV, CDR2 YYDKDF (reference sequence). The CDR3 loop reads CATSADSTNTEAFF. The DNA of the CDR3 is TGTGCCACCAGCGCGGACAGTACGAACACTGAAGCTTTCTTT.

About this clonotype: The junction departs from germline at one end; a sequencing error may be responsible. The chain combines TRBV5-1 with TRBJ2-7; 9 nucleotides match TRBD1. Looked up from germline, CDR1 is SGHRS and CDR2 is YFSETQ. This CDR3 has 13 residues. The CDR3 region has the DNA TGTGCCAGCAGCTGGGACAGGGAAAACGAGCAGTACTTC. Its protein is CASSWDRENEQYF.

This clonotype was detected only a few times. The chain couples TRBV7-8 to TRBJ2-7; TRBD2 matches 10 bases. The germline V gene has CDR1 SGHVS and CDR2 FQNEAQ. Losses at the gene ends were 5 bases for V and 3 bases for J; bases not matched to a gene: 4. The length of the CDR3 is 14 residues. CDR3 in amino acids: CASSARLAGYEQYF. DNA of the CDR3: TGTGCCAGCAGCGCGAGACTAGCGGGCTACGAGCAGTACTTC.

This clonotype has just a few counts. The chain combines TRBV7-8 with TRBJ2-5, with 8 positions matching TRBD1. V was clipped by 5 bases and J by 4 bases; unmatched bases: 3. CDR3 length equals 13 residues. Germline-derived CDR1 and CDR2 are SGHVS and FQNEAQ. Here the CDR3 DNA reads TGTGCCAGCAGCCCGGGACAGGTAGAGACCCAGTACTTC. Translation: CASSPGQVETQYF. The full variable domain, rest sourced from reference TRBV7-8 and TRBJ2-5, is GAGVSQSPRYKVAKRGQDVALRCDPISGHVSLFWYQQALGQGPEFLTYFQNEAQLDKSGLPSDRFFAERPEGSVSTLKIQRTQQEDSAVYLCASSPGQVETQYFGPGTRLLVL.

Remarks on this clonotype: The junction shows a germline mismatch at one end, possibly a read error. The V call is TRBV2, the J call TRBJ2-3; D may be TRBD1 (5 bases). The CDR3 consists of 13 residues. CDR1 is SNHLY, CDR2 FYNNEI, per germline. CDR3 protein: CASSETGTDTQYF. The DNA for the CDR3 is TGTGCTAGCAGTGAGACAGGCACAGATACGCAGTATTTT.

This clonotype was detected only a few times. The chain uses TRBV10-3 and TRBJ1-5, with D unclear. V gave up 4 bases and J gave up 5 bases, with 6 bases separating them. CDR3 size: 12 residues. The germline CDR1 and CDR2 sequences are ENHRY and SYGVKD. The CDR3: CAISAGDQPQHF. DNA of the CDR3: TGTGCCATCAGTGCCGGTGATCAGCCCCAGCATTTT.

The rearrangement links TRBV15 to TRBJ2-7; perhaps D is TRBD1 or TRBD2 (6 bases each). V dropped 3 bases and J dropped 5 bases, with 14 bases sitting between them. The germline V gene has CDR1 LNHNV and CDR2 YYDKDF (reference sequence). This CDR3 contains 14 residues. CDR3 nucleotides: TGTGCCACCAGCAGTCTTCGGGGGCCCAACGAGCAGTACTTC. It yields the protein CATSSLRGPNEQYF. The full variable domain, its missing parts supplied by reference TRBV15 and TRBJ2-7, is DAMVIQNPRYQVTQFGKPVTLSCSQTLNHNVMYWYQQKSSQAPKLLFHYYDKDFNNEADTPDNFQSRRPNTSFCFLDIRSPGLGDTAMYLCATSSLRGPNEQYFGPGTRLTVT.

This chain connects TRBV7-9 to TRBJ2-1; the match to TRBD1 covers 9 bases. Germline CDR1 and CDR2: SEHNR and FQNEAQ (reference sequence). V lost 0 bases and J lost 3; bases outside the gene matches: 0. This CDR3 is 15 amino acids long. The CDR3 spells CASSLADRGYNEQFF. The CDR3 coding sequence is TGTGCCAGCAGCTTAGCGGACAGGGGCTACAATGAGCAGTTCTTC.

The CDR3 DNA reads as TGTGCCAGCAGCGTAGAAGGGACAGGGTTTGAAAAACTGTTTTTT. This sequence encodes CASSVEGTGFEKLFF. The chain joins TRBV9 to TRBJ1-4; TRBD1 matches 9 bases. Germline V gene sequence: CDR1 SGDLS, CDR2 YYNGEE. V dropped 0 bases and J dropped 7; count of bases not matched to a gene: 4. The CDR3 is 15 amino acids.

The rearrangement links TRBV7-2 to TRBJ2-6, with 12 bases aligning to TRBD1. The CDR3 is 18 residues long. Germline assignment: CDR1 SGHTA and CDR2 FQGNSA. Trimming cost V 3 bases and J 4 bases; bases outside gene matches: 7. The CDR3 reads CASSLGTGGAVGANVLTF. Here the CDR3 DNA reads TGTGCCAGCAGCTTGGGGACAGGGGGCGCGGTAGGGGCCAACGTCCTGACTTTC.

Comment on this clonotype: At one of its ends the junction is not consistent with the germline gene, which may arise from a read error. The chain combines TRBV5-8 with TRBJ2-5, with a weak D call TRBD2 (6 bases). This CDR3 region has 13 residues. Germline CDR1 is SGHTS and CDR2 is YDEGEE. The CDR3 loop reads CASSFGGEETRYF. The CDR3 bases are TGTGCCAGCAGCTTTGGCGGGGAGGAGACCCGGTACTTC.

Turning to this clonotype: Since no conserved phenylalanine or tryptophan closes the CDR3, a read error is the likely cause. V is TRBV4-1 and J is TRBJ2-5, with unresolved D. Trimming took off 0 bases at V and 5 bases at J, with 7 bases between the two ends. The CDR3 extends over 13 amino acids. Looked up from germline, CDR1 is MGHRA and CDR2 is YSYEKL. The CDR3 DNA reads TGCGCCAGCAGCCAAGATAGGGCGGAGACCCAGTACCTC. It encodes CASSQDRAETQYL.

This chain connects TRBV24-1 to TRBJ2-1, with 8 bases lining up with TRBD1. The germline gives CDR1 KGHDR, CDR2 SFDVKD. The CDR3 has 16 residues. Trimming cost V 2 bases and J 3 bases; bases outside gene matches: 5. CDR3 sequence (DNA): TGTGCCACCAGTGATTCCGACAGGGGTCGCTACAATGAGCAGTTCTTC. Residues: CATSDSDRGRYNEQFF.

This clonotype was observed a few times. The CDR3 nucleotides read TGTGCCAGCAGTGACTTAGCGGGGGAACGCACTGAAGCTTTCTTT. It specifies CASSDLAGERTEAFF. The chain recombines TRBV6-4 with TRBJ1-1; D is possibly TRBD1 (5 bases). Germline V gene data show CDR1 as MRHNA and CDR2 as SNTAGT. V lost 1 base and J 4 bases, leaving 13 bases between the germline ends. The CDR3 loop spans 15 amino acids.

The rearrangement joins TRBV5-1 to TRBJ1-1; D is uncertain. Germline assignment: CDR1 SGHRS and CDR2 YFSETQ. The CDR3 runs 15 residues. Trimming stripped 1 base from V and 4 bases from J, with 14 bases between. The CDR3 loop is CASSLIRGMGTEAFF. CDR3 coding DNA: TGCGCCAGCAGCTTGATAAGAGGTATGGGCACTGAAGCTTTCTTT. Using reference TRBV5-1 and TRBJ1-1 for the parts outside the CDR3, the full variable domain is KAGVTQTPRYLIKTRGQQVTLSCSPISGHRSVSWYQQTPGQGLQFLFEYFSETQRNKGNFPGRFSGRQFSNSRSEMNVSTLELGDSALYLCASSLIRGMGTEAFFGQGTRLTVV.

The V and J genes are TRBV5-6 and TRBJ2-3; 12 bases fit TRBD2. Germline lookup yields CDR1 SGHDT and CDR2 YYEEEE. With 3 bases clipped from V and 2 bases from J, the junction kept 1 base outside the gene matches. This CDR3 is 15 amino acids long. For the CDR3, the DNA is TGTGCCAGCAGCTGGACTAGCGGGGACACAGATACGCAGTATTTT. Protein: CASSWTSGDTDTQYF. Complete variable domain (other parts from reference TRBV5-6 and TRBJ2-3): DAGVTQSPTHLIKTRGQQVTLRCSPKSGHDTVSWYQQALGQGPQFIFQYYEEEERQRGNFPDRFSGHQFPNYSSELNVNALLLGDSALYLCASSWTSGDTDTQYFGPGTRLTVL.

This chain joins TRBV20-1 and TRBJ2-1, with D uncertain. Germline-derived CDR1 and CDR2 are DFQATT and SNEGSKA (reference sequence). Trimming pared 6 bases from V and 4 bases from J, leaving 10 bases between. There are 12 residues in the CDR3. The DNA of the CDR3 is TGCAGTGCCCCTAAGGAGTACAATGAGCAGTTCTTC. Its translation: CSAPKEYNEQFF.

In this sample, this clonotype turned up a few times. The CDR3 is CAISASLNSYEQYF. The CDR3 bases are TGTGCCATCAGTGCGTCACTGAACTCCTACGAGCAGTACTTC. J is TRBJ2-7 and V is TRBV10-3; the D is unclear. Germline V CDR1 and CDR2: ENHRY, SYGVKD. The CDR3 consists of 14 residues. V lost 4 bases and J 0 bases, leaving 10 bases between the germline ends.

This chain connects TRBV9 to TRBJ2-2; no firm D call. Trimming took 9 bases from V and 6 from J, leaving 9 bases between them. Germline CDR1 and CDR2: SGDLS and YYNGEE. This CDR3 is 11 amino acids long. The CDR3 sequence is CATERSGELFF. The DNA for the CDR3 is TGTGCCACAGAAAGGTCCGGGGAGCTGTTTTTT.

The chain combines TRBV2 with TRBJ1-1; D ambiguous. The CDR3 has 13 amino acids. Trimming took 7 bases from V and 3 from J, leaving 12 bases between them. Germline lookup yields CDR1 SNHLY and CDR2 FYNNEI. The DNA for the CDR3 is TGTGCCAGCACCCTAGAAGGTCACACTGAAGCTTTCTTT. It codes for CASTLEGHTEAFF.

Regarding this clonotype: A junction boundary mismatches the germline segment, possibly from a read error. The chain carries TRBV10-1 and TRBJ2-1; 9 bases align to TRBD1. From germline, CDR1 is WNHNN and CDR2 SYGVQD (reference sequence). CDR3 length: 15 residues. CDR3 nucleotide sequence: TGTGCCAGCAGCTTAGCCGGACAGGGGTACAATGAGCAGTTCTTC. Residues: CASSLAGQGYNEQFF.

CDR3 sequence (DNA): TGCAGTGCTAGAGTTGGCGGGGGGGCCAAGGATGAGCAGTTCTTC. Protein sequence: CSARVGGGAKDEQFF. The rearrangement links TRBV20-1 to TRBJ2-1, with 9 nucleotides matching TRBD2. V was pared by 1 base and J by 8 bases, with 9 bases of the junction left unmatched. Per germline, CDR1 DFQATT and CDR2 SNEGSKA (reference sequence). CDR3 length: 15 amino acids.

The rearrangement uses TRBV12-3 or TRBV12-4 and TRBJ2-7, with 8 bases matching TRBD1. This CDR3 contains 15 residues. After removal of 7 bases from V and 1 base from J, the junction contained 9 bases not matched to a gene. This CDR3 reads CASTSRTGFSYEQYF. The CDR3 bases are TGTGCCAGCACCTCCAGGACAGGGTTTTCCTACGAGCAGTACTTC.

CDR3 residues: CASSERLAGGEGTQYF. The CDR3, as DNA: TGTGCCAGCAGTGAGAGGCTAGCGGGAGGAGAAGGGACCCAGTACTTC. The chain carries TRBV25-1 and TRBJ2-5; 11 bases are a match to TRBD2. This CDR3 region has 16 residues. Germline CDR1 MGHDK, CDR2 SYGVNS. V was pared by 3 bases and J by 7 bases, with 10 bases of the junction left unmatched. Drawing the rest from reference TRBV25-1 and TRBJ2-5, the complete variable domain is EADIYQTPRYLVIGTGKKITLECSQTMGHDKMYWYQQDPGMELHLIHYSYGVNSTEKGDLSSESTVSRIRTEHFPLTLESARPSHTSQYLCASSERLAGGEGTQYFGPGTRLLVL.

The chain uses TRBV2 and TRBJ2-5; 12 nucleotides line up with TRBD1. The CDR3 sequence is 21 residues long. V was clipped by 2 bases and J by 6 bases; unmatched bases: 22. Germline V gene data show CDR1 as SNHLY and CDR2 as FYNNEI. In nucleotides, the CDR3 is TGTGCCAGCAGTGAATTAGGAGTATTCCTTACCCCGGGACAGGGGGCAAAGACCCAGTACTTC. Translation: CASSELGVFLTPGQGAKTQYF.

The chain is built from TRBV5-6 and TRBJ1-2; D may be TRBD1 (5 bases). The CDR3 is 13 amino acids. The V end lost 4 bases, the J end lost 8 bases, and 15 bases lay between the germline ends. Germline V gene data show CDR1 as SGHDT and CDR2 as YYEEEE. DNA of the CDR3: TGTGCCAGCAGCCAGTGGCAGGGCGAGGGCTACACCTTC. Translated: CASSQWQGEGYTF.

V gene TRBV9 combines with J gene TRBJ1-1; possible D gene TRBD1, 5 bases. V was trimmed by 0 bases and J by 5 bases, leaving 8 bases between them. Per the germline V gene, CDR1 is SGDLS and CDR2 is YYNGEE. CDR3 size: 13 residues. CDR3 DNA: TGTGCCAGCAGCGTAGTAACAGGAACTGAAGCTTTCTTT. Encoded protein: CASSVVTGTEAFF. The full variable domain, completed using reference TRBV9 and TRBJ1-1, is DSGVTQTPKHLITATGQRVTLRCSPRSGDLSVYWYQQSLDQGLQFLIQYYNGEERAKGNILERFSAQQFPDLHSELNLSSLELGDSALYFCASSVVTGTEAFFGQGTRLTVV.